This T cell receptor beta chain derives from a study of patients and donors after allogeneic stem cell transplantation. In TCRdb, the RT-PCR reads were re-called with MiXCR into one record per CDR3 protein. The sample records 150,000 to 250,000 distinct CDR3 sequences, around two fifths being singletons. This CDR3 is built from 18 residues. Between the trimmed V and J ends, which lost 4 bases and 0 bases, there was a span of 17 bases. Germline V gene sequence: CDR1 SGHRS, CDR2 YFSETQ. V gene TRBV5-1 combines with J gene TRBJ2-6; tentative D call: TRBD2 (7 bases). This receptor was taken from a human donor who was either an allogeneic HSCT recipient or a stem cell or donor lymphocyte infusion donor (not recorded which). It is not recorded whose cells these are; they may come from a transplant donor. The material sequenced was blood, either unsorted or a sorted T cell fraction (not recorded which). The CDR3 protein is CASSRVQGRVSGANVLTF. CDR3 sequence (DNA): TGCGCCAGCAGCCGGGTCCAGGGGAGGGTCTCTGGGGCCAACGTCCTGACTTTC.